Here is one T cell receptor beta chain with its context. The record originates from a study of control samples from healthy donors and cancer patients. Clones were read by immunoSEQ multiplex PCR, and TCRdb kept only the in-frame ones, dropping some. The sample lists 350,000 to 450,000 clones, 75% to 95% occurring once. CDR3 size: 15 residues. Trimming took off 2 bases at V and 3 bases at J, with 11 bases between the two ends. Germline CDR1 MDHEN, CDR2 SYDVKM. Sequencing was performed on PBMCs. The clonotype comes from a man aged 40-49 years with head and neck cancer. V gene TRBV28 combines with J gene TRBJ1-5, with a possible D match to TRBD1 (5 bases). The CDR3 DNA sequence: TGTGCCAGCAGTTTAGTTGGGGGGGTCAATCAGCCCCAGCATTTT. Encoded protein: CASSLVGGVNQPQHF.